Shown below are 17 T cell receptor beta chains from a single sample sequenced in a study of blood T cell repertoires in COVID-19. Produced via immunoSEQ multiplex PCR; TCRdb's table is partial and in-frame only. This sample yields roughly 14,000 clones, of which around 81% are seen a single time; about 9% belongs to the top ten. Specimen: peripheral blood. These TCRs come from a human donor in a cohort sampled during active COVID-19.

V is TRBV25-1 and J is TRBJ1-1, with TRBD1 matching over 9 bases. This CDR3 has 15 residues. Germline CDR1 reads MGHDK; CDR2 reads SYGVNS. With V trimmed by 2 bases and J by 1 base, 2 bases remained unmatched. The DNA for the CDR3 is TGTGCCAGCAGTGAACCGGGACAGGGGAACACTGAAGCTTTCTTT. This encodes CASSEPGQGNTEAFF.

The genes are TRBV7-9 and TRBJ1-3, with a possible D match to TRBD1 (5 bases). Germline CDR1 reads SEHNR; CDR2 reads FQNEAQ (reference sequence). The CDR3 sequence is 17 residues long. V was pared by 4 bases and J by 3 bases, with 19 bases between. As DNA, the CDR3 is TGTGCCAGCAGCTCTACCTTTGGAGGGGCTATTGGAAACACCATATATTTT. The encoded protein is CASSSTFGGAIGNTIYF.

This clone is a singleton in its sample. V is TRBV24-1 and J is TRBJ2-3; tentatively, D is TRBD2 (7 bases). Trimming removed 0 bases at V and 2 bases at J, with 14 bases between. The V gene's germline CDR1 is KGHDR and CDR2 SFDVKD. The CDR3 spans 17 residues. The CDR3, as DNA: TGTGCCACCAGTGATTTGGGGGGGGACACGTCCACAGATACGCAGTATTTT. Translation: CATSDLGGDTSTDTQYF.

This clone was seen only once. DNA of the CDR3: TGCGCCAGCAGCTTGGATAGCGGGGAGTGGAATGAGCAGTTCTTC. This encodes CASSLDSGEWNEQFF. The rearrangement uses TRBV5-1 and TRBJ2-1; 8 bases agree with TRBD2. CDR3 length: 15 residues. Trimming cost V 0 bases and J 7 bases; bases outside gene matches: 6. Per germline, CDR1 SGHRS and CDR2 YFSETQ.

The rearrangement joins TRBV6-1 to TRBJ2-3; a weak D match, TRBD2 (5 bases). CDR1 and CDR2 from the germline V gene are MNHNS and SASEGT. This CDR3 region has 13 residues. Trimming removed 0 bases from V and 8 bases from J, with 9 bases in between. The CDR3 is CASSEARAVTQYF. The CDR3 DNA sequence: TGTGCCAGCAGTGAAGCGAGGGCAGTTACGCAGTATTTT.

The DNA of the CDR3 is TGTGCCAGCAGCAGGACTAGCTGGGAAAGCGGAGAGACCCAGTACTTC. Its translation: CASSRTSWESGETQYF. This rearrangement joins TRBV5-5 to TRBJ2-5; TRBD2 matches at 8 bases. This CDR3 spans 16 amino acids. J gave up 4 bases and V 4 bases, and 12 bases lay outside the gene matches. Per the germline V gene, CDR1 is SGHKS and CDR2 is YYEKEE (reference sequence).

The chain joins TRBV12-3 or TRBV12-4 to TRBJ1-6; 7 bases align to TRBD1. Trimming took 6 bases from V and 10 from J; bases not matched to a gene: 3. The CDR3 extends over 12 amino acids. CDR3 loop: CASRTGLSPLHF. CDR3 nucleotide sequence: TGTGCCAGCAGGACAGGGCTCTCACCCCTCCACTTT.

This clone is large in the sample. The CDR3 here is CASSLGRTSAEGSYEQYF. The DNA for the CDR3 is TGTGCCAGCAGCTTGGGGCGGACTAGCGCTGAGGGGTCCTACGAGCAGTACTTC. This chain uses TRBV5-4 with TRBJ2-7; 9 nucleotides match TRBD2. This CDR3 is 18 amino acids long. V was pared by 0 bases and J by 1 base, with 11 bases of the junction left unmatched. Germline CDR1 and CDR2: SGHNT and YYREEE (reference sequence). The variable domain in full, completed from reference TRBV5-4 and TRBJ2-7, reads ETGVTQSPTHLIKTRGQQVTLRCSSQSGHNTVSWYQQALGQGPQFIFQYYREEENGRGNFPPRFSGLQFPNYSSELNVNALELDDSALYLCASSLGRTSAEGSYEQYFGPGTRLTVT.

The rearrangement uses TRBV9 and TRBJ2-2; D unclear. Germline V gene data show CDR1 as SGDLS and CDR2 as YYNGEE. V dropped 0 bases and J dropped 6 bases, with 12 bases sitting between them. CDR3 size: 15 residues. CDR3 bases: TGTGCCAGCAGCGTAGAACCTAGTTTAGCCGGGGAGCTGTTTTTT. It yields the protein CASSVEPSLAGELFF.

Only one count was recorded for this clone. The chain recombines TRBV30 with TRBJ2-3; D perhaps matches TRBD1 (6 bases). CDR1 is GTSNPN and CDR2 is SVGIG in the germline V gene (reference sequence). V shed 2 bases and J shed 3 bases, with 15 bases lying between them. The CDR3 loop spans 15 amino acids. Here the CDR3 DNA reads TGTGCCTGGAGTAGTGTAGGGCAGGGGACAGATACGCAGTATTTT. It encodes CAWSSVGQGTDTQYF.

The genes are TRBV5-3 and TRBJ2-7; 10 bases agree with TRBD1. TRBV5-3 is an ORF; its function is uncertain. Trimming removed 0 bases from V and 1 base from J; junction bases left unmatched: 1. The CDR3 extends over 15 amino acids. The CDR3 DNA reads TGTGCCAGAAGCTTGGGACAGGGGGCGTCCTACGAGCAGTACTTC. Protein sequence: CARSLGQGASYEQYF.

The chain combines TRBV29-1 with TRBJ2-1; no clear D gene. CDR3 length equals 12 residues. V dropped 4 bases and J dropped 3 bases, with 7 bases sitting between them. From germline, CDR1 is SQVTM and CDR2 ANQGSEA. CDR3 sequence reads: CSVVENYNEQFF. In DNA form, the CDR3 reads TGCAGCGTTGTCGAGAACTACAATGAGCAGTTCTTC.

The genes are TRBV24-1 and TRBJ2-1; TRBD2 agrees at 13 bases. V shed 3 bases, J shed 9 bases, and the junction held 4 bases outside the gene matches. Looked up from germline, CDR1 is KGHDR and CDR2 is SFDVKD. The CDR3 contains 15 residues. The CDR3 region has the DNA TGTGCCACCAGTGATACCGGGACTAGCGGGATTGAGCAGTTCTTC. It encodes CATSDTGTSGIEQFF.

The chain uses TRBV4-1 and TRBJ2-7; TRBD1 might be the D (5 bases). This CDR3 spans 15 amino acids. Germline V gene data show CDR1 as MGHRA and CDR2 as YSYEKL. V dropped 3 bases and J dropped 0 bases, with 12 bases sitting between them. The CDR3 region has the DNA TGCGCCAGCAGCCAGAATCTGGACACCTCCTACGAGCAGTACTTC. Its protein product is CASSQNLDTSYEQYF.

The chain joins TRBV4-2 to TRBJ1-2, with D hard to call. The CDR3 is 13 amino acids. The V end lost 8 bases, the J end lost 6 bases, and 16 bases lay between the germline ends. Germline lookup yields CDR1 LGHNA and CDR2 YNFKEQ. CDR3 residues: CASGNLGSDGYTF. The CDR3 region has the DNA TGTGCCAGCGGTAACCTCGGGTCCGATGGCTACACCTTC.

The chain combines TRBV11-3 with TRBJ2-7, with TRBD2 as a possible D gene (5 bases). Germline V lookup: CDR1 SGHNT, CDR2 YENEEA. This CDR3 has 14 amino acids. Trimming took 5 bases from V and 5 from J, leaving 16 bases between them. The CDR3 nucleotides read TGTGCCAGCAGCCTTAGGGCGGGTGGGCACGAGCAGTACTTC. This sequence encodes CASSLRAGGHEQYF.

In DNA form, the CDR3 reads TGTGCCAGCAGCGCGGGACTAGCGGGAGGGGTTGGGGAGACCCAGTACTTC. Its translation is CASSAGLAGGVGETQYF. The rearrangement joins TRBV7-3 to TRBJ2-5, with 16 bases fitting TRBD2. The CDR3 runs to 17 residues. CDR1 SGHTA and CDR2 FQGTGA come from the germline V gene. V lost 5 bases to trimming and J lost 5 bases; unmatched junction nucleotides: 8.